These 21 T cell receptor beta chains were all obtained from the same sample, sequenced in a study of CD8 T cells in cerebrospinal fluid in Alzheimer's disease. Following a re-call of the 10x single-cell sequencing reads, TCRdb has one entry per CDR3 protein and lacks DNA. The sample includes approximately 800 distinct CDR3 sequences. Sequences were obtained from cerebrospinal fluid. The origin of the receptors is a human donor with Parkinson's disease.

Measured by frequency, this clonotype is large. The rearrangement links TRBV2 to TRBJ2-4. This CDR3 region has 12 residues. Germline V lookup: CDR1 SNHLY, CDR2 FYNNEI. The CDR3 spells CASSGAKNIQYF.

This clonotype counts as medium-sized (0.01 to 0.1%) by frequency. The V and J genes are TRBV28 and TRBJ1-5. Looked up from germline, CDR1 is MDHEN and CDR2 is SYDVKM. The CDR3 length is 12 residues. The CDR3 reads CASSTVSQPQHF. The whole variable domain, filled in from reference TRBV28 and TRBJ1-5, reads DVKVTQSSRYLVKRTGEKVFLECVQDMDHENMFWYRQDPGLGLRLIYFSYDVKMKEKGDIPEGYSVSREKKERFSLILESASTNQTSMYLCASSTVSQPQHFGDGTRLSIL.

The chain employs TRBV19 and TRBJ2-3; TCRdb outputs TRBD2, but without DNA this stays unchecked. The CDR3 sequence is 15 residues long. Germline CDR1 and CDR2: LNHDA and SQIVND (reference sequence). CDR3 region: CASSIRAGGADTQYF.

Its frequency marks this clonotype as medium-sized. The chain uses TRBV20-1 and TRBJ2-3; TCRdb designates TRBD2, a call that cannot be tested without DNA. The germline V gene encodes CDR1 DFQATT and CDR2 SNEGSKA (reference sequence). CDR3 length: 14 amino acids. Here the CDR3 reads CSAPSGRATDTQYF.

This clonotype is identified as large (0.1 to 1%) from frequency. The chain joins TRBV4-2 to TRBJ2-1. Germline loops: CDR1 LGHNA, CDR2 YNFKEQ. This CDR3 is built from 16 residues. CDR3 protein: CASSQEGSSSYNEQFF.

In terms of frequency, this clonotype is large. The chain links TRBV7-8 to TRBJ2-1; TCRdb's D gene call, TRBD2, goes unchecked for lack of DNA. The germline V gene encodes CDR1 SGHVS and CDR2 FQNEAQ. The CDR3 length is 17 residues. CDR3 amino acids: CASSLLTSGSSYNEQFF.

This clonotype is deemed large (0.1 to 1%) by its frequency. The chain carries TRBV20-1 and TRBJ2-3. Per the germline V gene, CDR1 is DFQATT and CDR2 is SNEGSKA (reference sequence). The CDR3 spans 12 residues. CDR3 amino acids: CSARPISDTQYF.

The gene calls are TRBV11-2 and TRBJ1-5; the D call from TCRdb, TRBD1, cannot be confirmed without DNA. Germline V lookup: CDR1 SGHAT, CDR2 FQNNGV. CDR3 length equals 14 residues. The CDR3 sequence is CASLTGGEGQPQHF.

This chain connects TRBV19 to TRBJ1-5; TCRdb's D call, TRBD1, is unchecked because there is no DNA. Germline CDR1 LNHDA, CDR2 SQIVND (reference sequence). The CDR3 covers 17 residues. CDR3 sequence: CASRGGTGVIGNQPQHF.

This clonotype counts as medium-sized by frequency. CDR3 in amino acids: CASSYVPDRDSNQPQHF. The V call is TRBV6-5, the J call TRBJ1-5; with no DNA, the TCRdb D assignment of TRBD1 cannot be verified. The CDR3 has 17 amino acids. Germline V lookup: CDR1 MNHEY, CDR2 SVGAGI.

This clonotype is deemed medium-sized by its frequency. The V gene is TRBV6-6, the J gene TRBJ1-5; without DNA, the TCRdb call of TRBD1 cannot be checked. The CDR3 is made up of 15 amino acids. CDR1 and CDR2 (germline): MNHNY, SVGAGI (reference sequence). The CDR3 spells CASSYLGQFGQPQHF.

This clonotype shows up as medium-sized by frequency. V is TRBV5-4 and J is TRBJ2-7; TCRdb calls TRBD2, which cannot be checked without DNA. CDR3 length: 15 residues. Germline values: CDR1 SGHNT, CDR2 YYREEE (reference sequence). The CDR3: CASSFPSQSSYEQYF.

This clonotype registers medium-sized by frequency. CDR3 protein: CASSISPGQGTEAFF. This rearrangement joins TRBV19 to TRBJ1-1; absent DNA, TCRdb's TRBD1 call cannot be checked. Germline CDR1 LNHDA, CDR2 SQIVND (reference sequence). The CDR3 is 15 residues long.

This clonotype is classed as large by frequency. The CDR3 protein is CASSQTGAWSYGYTF. The chain has TRBV28 and TRBJ1-2; the D gene TCRdb calls, TRBD1, cannot be checked with no DNA. In germline, CDR1 is MDHEN, CDR2 SYDVKM. The CDR3 sequence is 15 residues long.

Frequency places this clonotype as medium-sized (0.01 to 0.1%). The chain's CDR3 is CSATPNHYGYTF. The chain joins TRBV20-1 to TRBJ1-2. Germline V gives CDR1 DFQATT, CDR2 SNEGSKA (reference sequence). This CDR3 is built from 12 residues.

In terms of frequency, this clonotype is large. The chain couples TRBV7-2 to TRBJ2-7. The germline V gene has CDR1 SGHTA and CDR2 FQGNSA. The length of the CDR3 is 13 residues. CDR3 in amino acids: CASSLGRYYEQYF. Full variable domain (remainder filled in from reference TRBV7-2 and TRBJ2-7): GAGVSQSPSNKVTEKGKDVELRCDPISGHTALYWYRQSLGQGLEFLIYFQGNSAPDKSGLPSDRFSAERTGGSVSTLTIQRTQQEDSAVYLCASSLGRYYEQYFGPGTRLTVT.

This clonotype is medium-sized by frequency. This chain's CDR3 is CASVLAGGIDTDTQYF. V gene TRBV6-6 combines with J gene TRBJ2-3; TCRdb designates TRBD2, a call that cannot be tested without DNA. CDR1 is MNHNY, CDR2 SVGAGI, per germline (reference sequence). The CDR3 spans 16 residues.

This clonotype shows up as medium-sized by frequency. The chain recombines TRBV10-3 with TRBJ1-6; TCRdb reports TRBD1, a call that lacks DNA to check it against. The CDR3 length is 14 residues. Per the germline V gene, CDR1 is ENHRY and CDR2 is SYGVKD. The CDR3 loop reads CAISESFEGGTLHF.

The chain combines TRBV6-5 with TRBJ2-1; there is no DNA to check the TCRdb D call of TRBD1. Germline values: CDR1 MNHEY, CDR2 SVGAGI. This CDR3 is 13 amino acids long. The CDR3 protein is CASSYGGGDEQFF.

This clonotype ranks as medium-sized in terms of frequency. The genes are TRBV19 and TRBJ1-5; TCRdb calls TRBD1, which cannot be checked without DNA. This CDR3 contains 15 residues. CDR1 and CDR2 from the germline V gene are LNHDA and SQIVND (reference sequence). The CDR3 sequence is CASSPGQGVNQPQHF.

This clonotype is identified as medium-sized from frequency. The chain is built from TRBV27 and TRBJ2-1; the TRBD1 assignment by TCRdb is unverifiable without DNA. Germline CDR1 and CDR2: MNHEY and SMNVEV (reference sequence). CDR3 size: 16 residues. The CDR3: CASSLSGLQVRRGTFF.